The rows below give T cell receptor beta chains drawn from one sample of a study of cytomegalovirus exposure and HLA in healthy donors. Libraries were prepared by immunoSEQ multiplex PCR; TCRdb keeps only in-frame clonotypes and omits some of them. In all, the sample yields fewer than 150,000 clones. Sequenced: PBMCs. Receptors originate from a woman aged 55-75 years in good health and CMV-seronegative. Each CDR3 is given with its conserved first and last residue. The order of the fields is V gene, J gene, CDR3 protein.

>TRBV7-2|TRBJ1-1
CASSLTGGVTEAFF
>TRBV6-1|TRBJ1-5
CASSVDTASPQHF
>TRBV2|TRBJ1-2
CASSLQVDRGYTF
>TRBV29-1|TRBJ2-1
CSVDEVGNRGFF
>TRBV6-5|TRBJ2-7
CASSPPGDEQYF
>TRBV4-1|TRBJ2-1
CASSQVPGTSGPGETNEQFF
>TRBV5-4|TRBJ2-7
CASSGGRGPYEQYF
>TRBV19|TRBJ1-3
CASSKTGQASGNTIYF
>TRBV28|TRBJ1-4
CASSPQGVANEKLFF
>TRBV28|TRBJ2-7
CASSSGMTYEQYF
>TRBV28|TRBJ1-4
CASSRPAVEKLFF
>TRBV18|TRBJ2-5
CASSPTGQETQYF
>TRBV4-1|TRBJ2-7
CASSQRDSSYEQYF
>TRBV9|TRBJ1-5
CASSDSGGQPQHF
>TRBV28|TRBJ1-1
CASSLTNGAGLNTEAFF
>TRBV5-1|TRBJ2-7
CASSSSGTYEQYF
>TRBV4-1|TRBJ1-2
CASSPGQSYGYTF
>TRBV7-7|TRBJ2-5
CASSPTGTRAEGTQYF
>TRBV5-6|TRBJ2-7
CASSYRQGQREQYF
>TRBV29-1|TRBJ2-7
CSVEGGGRTYEQYF
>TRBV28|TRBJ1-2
CASTLPGDGYTF
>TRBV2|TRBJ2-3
CASRGLGTDTQYF